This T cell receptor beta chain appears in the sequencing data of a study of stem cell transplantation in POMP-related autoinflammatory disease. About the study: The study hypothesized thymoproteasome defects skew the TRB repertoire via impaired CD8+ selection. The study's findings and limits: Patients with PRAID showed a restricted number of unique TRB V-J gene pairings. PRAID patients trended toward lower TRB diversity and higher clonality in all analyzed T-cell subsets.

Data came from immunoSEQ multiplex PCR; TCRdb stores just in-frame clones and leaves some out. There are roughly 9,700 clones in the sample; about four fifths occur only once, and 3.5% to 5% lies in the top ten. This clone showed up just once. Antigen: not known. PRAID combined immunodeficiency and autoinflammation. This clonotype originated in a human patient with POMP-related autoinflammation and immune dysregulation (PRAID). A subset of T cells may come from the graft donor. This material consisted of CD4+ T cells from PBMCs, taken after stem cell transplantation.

CDR3 loop: CASSPRQGFTGRSGANVLTF. For the CDR3, the DNA is TGTGCCAGCAGCCCCCGACAGGGGTTCACCGGGAGATCTGGGGCCAACGTCCTGACTTTC. V gene TRBV5-5 combines with J gene TRBJ2-6, with 8 bases aligning to TRBD1. V lost 4 bases, J lost 1 base, and 16 bases stayed unmatched. This CDR3 spans 20 amino acids. CDR1 SGHKS and CDR2 YYEKEE come from the germline V gene (reference sequence).